Shown below are 30 T cell receptor beta chains from a single sample sequenced in a study of blood T cell repertoires in COVID-19. Method: immunoSEQ multiplex PCR; TCRdb's copy keeps in-frame clones and lacks some. In the table there are 150,000 to 200,000 clones, around 89% of which are singletons. The specimen sequenced was PBMCs or T cells enriched from blood (not recorded which). These receptors all come from a woman under 30 who had recovered from COVID-19.

The J gene is TRBJ1-1, the V gene TRBV7-9; D remains unclear. The CDR3 is made up of 13 amino acids. Germline CDR1 reads SEHNR; CDR2 reads FQNEAQ (reference sequence). The V gene lost 5 bases and the J gene lost 7 bases, with 14 bases spanning the gap. The CDR3 nucleotides are TGTGCCAGCAGCCCGACCGGGAGGGATGAAGCTTTCTTT. Protein sequence: CASSPTGRDEAFF.

The chain uses TRBV6-4 and TRBJ2-1; 7 bases are shared with TRBD2. The CDR3 has 14 residues. J gave up 6 bases and V 4 bases, and 6 bases lay outside the gene matches. Germline loops: CDR1 MRHNA, CDR2 SNTAGT. The CDR3 is CASSASGTSNEQFF. As DNA, the CDR3 is TGTGCCAGCAGTGCTAGCGGCACTTCCAATGAGCAGTTCTTC.

J is TRBJ1-4 and V is TRBV24-1, with TRBD1 identical over 7 bases. There are 16 residues in the CDR3. V was clipped by 3 bases and J by 6 bases; unmatched bases: 9. Germline CDR1 and CDR2: KGHDR and SFDVKD. DNA of the CDR3: TGTGCCACCAGTGATACAACAGGGGCGGAATATGAAAAACTGTTTTTT. Translated, it gives CATSDTTGAEYEKLFF.

The chain employs TRBV5-1 and TRBJ1-1; D uncertain. This CDR3 comprises 11 residues. CDR1 is SGHRS, CDR2 YFSETQ, per germline. Trimming removed 3 bases at V and 3 bases at J, with 3 bases between. The CDR3: CASSSYTEAFF. The DNA for the CDR3 is TGCGCCAGCAGCTCTTACACTGAAGCTTTCTTT.

The chain employs TRBV6-2 or TRBV6-3 and TRBJ1-1; no reliable D call. Germline loops: CDR1 MNHEY, CDR2 SVGEGT. The CDR3 has 14 amino acids. Trimming left V 0 bases short and J 4 bases short, with 9 bases between. CDR3 in amino acids: CASSYSARSTEAFF. The CDR3 nucleotides read TGTGCCAGCAGTTACTCAGCGCGTAGCACTGAAGCTTTCTTT.

The J gene is TRBJ2-1, the V gene TRBV27; the match to TRBD1 covers 7 bases. CDR3 length: 15 amino acids. CDR1 and CDR2 (germline): MNHEY, SMNVEV (reference sequence). After removal of 2 bases from V and 8 bases from J, the junction contained 9 bases not matched to a gene. The CDR3 sequence is CASSLRTGPWDEQFF. The CDR3 DNA sequence: TGTGCCAGCAGTTTAAGGACAGGCCCGTGGGATGAGCAGTTCTTC.

V is TRBV7-9 and J is TRBJ2-1; 10 bases are a match to TRBD2. CDR3 length: 16 residues. The junction had 8 bases not matched to a gene; V was cut back by 5 bases and J by 4 bases. The germline CDR1 and CDR2 sequences are SEHNR and FQNEAQ (reference sequence). CDR3 sequence (DNA): TGTGCCAGCAGCACAGGGGCTAGCGGGGGATACAATGAGCAGTTCTTC. This codes for CASSTGASGGYNEQFF.

The V and J genes are TRBV10-1 and TRBJ2-1, with 13 bases matching TRBD2. V gave up 4 bases and J gave up 4 bases; unmatched junction bases: 13. The V gene's germline CDR1 is WNHNN and CDR2 SYGVQD (reference sequence). The CDR3 length is 19 residues. CDR3 amino acids: CASSVFPGLAGKGYNEQFF. CDR3 DNA: TGCGCCAGCAGTGTCTTTCCGGGACTAGCGGGAAAGGGGTACAATGAGCAGTTCTTC.

This clone was counted once. The chain carries TRBV6-4 and TRBJ1-6, with TRBD1 matching 8 bases. The CDR3 runs to 13 residues. The germline V gene has CDR1 MRHNA and CDR2 SNTAGT. V lost 8 bases to trimming and J lost 9 bases; unmatched junction nucleotides: 6. CDR3 DNA: TGTGCCAGCGGGGCAGGGGGCAGTTCACCCCTCCACTTT. It encodes CASGAGGSSPLHF.

The V call is TRBV7-8, the J call TRBJ1-1, with 9 bases lining up with TRBD1. V shed 3 bases and J 2 bases; nucleotides not matched to a gene: 7. Germline V gene sequence: CDR1 SGHVS, CDR2 FQNEAQ. The CDR3 length is 16 residues. The CDR3 spells CASSFNRDRANTEAFF. In DNA form, the CDR3 reads TGTGCCAGCAGCTTCAATCGGGACAGGGCAAACACTGAAGCTTTCTTT. Based on the CDR3 plus reference TRBV7-8 and TRBJ1-1, the full variable domain is GAGVSQSPRYKVAKRGQDVALRCDPISGHVSLFWYQQALGQGPEFLTYFQNEAQLDKSGLPSDRFFAERPEGSVSTLKIQRTQQEDSAVYLCASSFNRDRANTEAFFGQGTRLTVV.

The table lists this clone with a count of one. V and J are TRBV14 and TRBJ1-4; TRBD1 matches 10 bases. Germline V gene data show CDR1 as SGHDN and CDR2 as FVKESK. This CDR3 comprises 15 residues. The ends lost 4 bases at V and 8 bases at J; junction bases unmatched: 7. The CDR3 DNA reads as TGTGCCAGCAGCCTAAGGACAGGGGGTGAAGAAAAACTGTTTTTT. Translated: CASSLRTGGEEKLFF. Using reference TRBV14 and TRBJ1-4 for the parts outside the CDR3, the full variable domain is EAGVTQFPSHSVIEKGQTVTLRCDPISGHDNLYWYRRVMGKEIKFLLHFVKESKQDESGMPNNRFLAERTGGTYSTLKVQPAELEDSGVYFCASSLRTGGEEKLFFGSGTQLSVL.

This clone was seen a few times. The V call is TRBV28, the J call TRBJ1-1; 9 bases are shared with TRBD1. CDR3 length equals 14 residues. Germline V gives CDR1 MDHEN, CDR2 SYDVKM. V lost 8 bases and J lost 6; bases outside the gene matches: 10. The CDR3 loop is CASLLTGGVAEAFF. The CDR3 DNA is TGTGCCAGCCTTCTAACAGGGGGCGTCGCTGAAGCTTTCTTT.

The genes are TRBV19 and TRBJ2-7, with TRBD2 as a possible D gene (7 bases). Germline-derived CDR1 and CDR2 are LNHDA and SQIVND (reference sequence). V was shortened by 6 bases and J by 0 bases, with 12 bases between the two germline ends. The CDR3 spans 14 residues. As DNA, the CDR3 is TGTGCCAGTAGGAAGGGGGAGGGCTCCTACGAGCAGTACTTC. Translating gives CASRKGEGSYEQYF.

This sequence joins TRBV15 and TRBJ2-3, with 7 bases identical to TRBD2. The CDR3 is 19 amino acids. Per the germline V gene, CDR1 is LNHNV and CDR2 is YYDKDF (reference sequence). The V and J ends lost 0 bases and 6 bases, in that order; junction bases with no gene match: 18. DNA for the CDR3: TGTGCCACCAGCAGAGACCGGGCGGGAGTGAGGAACGAGGAGGATACGCAGTATTTT. As protein: CATSRDRAGVRNEEDTQYF.

The J gene is TRBJ2-3, the V gene TRBV2; TRBD2 agrees at 7 bases. The CDR3 sequence is 13 residues long. Looked up from germline, CDR1 is SNHLY and CDR2 is FYNNEI. The V segment lost 6 bases and the J segment 6 bases; nucleotides outside the gene matches: 6. CDR3 in amino acids: CASRVAGGDTQYF. In DNA form, the CDR3 reads TGTGCCAGCAGGGTAGCGGGCGGGGATACGCAGTATTTT.

This rearrangement joins TRBV21-1 to TRBJ2-3; the D call TRBD1 from the table was never checked on the DNA. TRBV21-1 is labeled a pseudogene. This CDR3 region has 16 residues. DNA for the CDR3: TGTGCCGGCCTGGGTCTCCGGGACAGATACACAGATACGCAGTATTTT. This sequence encodes CAGLGLRDRYTDTQYF.

V and J are TRBV29-1 and TRBJ2-7; 10 bases fit TRBD1. The CDR3 runs 13 residues. Unmatched junction bases numbered 10, after V lost 7 bases and J lost 7 bases. Germline CDR1 and CDR2: SQVTM and ANQGSEA. The CDR3 nucleotides read TGCAGCGCTGGGACAGGGGCAATGAAAGAGCAGTACTTC. Its protein is CSAGTGAMKEQYF.

The genes are TRBV9 and TRBJ1-2; no firm D call. CDR1 and CDR2 (germline): SGDLS, YYNGEE. The V gene lost 0 bases and the J gene lost 6 bases, with 6 bases spanning the gap. There are 12 residues in the CDR3. CDR3 amino acids: CASSVGGNGYTF. CDR3 nucleotide sequence: TGTGCCAGCAGCGTAGGAGGAAATGGCTACACCTTC.

The CDR3 DNA reads as TGCAGCGTTGAAGGAGCGCGGGATCTCTCCTACAATGAGCAGTTCTTC. Protein: CSVEGARDLSYNEQFF. The gene calls are TRBV29-1 and TRBJ2-1, with a possible D match to TRBD2 (6 bases). The germline V gene has CDR1 SQVTM and CDR2 ANQGSEA. The CDR3 has 16 residues. V was trimmed by 1 base and J by 0 bases, leaving 13 bases between them.

The rearrangement joins TRBV28 to TRBJ1-1, with D possibly TRBD1 on 5 matching bases. Germline V CDR1 and CDR2: MDHEN, SYDVKM. V was cut by 3 bases and J by 7 bases, with 9 bases left in between. The CDR3 covers 12 residues. The CDR3 spells CASSFPGYEAFF. The CDR3 region has the DNA TGTGCCAGCAGTTTCCCAGGGTATGAAGCTTTCTTT.

The J gene is TRBJ2-3, the V gene TRBV7-8; D is unclear. The CDR3 runs to 13 residues. Trimming took off 2 bases at V and 6 bases at J, with 9 bases between the two ends. Germline V gives CDR1 SGHVS, CDR2 FQNEAQ. The CDR3 coding sequence is TGTGCCAGCAGCTTACAAGCACCCGATACGCAGTATTTT. Amino acids: CASSLQAPDTQYF.

V gene TRBV28 combines with J gene TRBJ2-2; TRBD1 aligns across 11 bases. CDR1 and CDR2 (germline): MDHEN, SYDVKM. This CDR3 has 15 residues. V lost 5 bases, J lost 4 bases, and 3 bases stayed unmatched. CDR3 protein: CASSRDRGFTGELFF. As DNA, the CDR3 is TGTGCCAGCAGTCGGGACAGGGGGTTCACCGGGGAGCTGTTTTTT.

The chain uses TRBV6-5 and TRBJ1-6, with D tentatively TRBD1 (6 bases). V gave up 9 bases and J gave up 8 bases, with 14 bases separating them. This CDR3 comprises 13 residues. Per germline, CDR1 MNHEY and CDR2 SVGAGI. The CDR3 protein is CASRTAQDSPLHF. The CDR3 DNA follows: TGTGCCAGTCGGACAGCCCAAGATTCACCCCTCCACTTT.

This chain joins TRBV7-9 and TRBJ2-1; TRBD2 matches 13 bases. Germline CDR1 and CDR2: SEHNR and FQNEAQ (reference sequence). CDR3 length equals 15 residues. Losses at the gene ends were 8 bases for V and 9 bases for J; bases not matched to a gene: 10. CDR3 nucleotides: TGTGCCAGCGCCTTACTAGCGGGAGGGCCGGTTGAGCAGTTCTTC. This sequence encodes CASALLAGGPVEQFF.

This chain connects TRBV21-1 to TRBJ1-6; the D call in the table, TRBD1, was not verified against the DNA. TRBV21-1 is deemed a pseudogene. The CDR3 consists of 18 residues. The chain's CDR3 is CASSKELNRSSYNSPLHF. CDR3 nucleotides: TGTGCCAGCAGCAAAGAACTAAACAGGAGCTCCTATAATTCACCCCTCCACTTT.

The V call is TRBV19, the J call TRBJ1-5; tentative D call: TRBD1 (5 bases). The CDR3 runs 12 residues. V was pared by 5 bases and J by 6 bases, with 8 bases between. The germline CDR1 and CDR2 sequences are LNHDA and SQIVND (reference sequence). Here the CDR3 reads CASSVRVQPQHF. As DNA, the CDR3 is TGTGCCAGTAGTGTCAGGGTTCAGCCCCAGCATTTT. Using reference TRBV19 and TRBJ1-5 for the parts outside the CDR3, the full variable domain is DGGITQSPKYLFRKEGQNVTLSCEQNLNHDAMYWYRQDPGQGLRLIYYSQIVNDFQKGDIAEGYSVSREKKESFPLTVTSAQKNPTAFYLCASSVRVQPQHFGDGTRLSIL.

V is TRBV28 and J is TRBJ2-2, with D possibly TRBD1 on 6 matching bases. V lost 7 bases, J lost 4 bases, and 13 bases lay in between. This CDR3 comprises 14 residues. In germline, CDR1 is MDHEN, CDR2 SYDVKM. The CDR3 region is CASTPGAGTGELFF. The CDR3 DNA sequence: TGTGCCAGCACCCCAGGGGCCGGCACCGGGGAGCTGTTTTTT.

J is TRBJ2-1 and V is TRBV10-3, with 9 nucleotides matching TRBD2. CDR3 length equals 14 residues. The J segment lost 8 bases and the V segment lost 3 bases, leaving 5 bases of the junction unmatched. Germline V gene data show CDR1 as ENHRY and CDR2 as SYGVKD. CDR3 in amino acids: CAISEGREGDEQFF. The CDR3 DNA follows: TGTGCCATCAGTGAAGGGCGGGAGGGGGATGAGCAGTTCTTC.

This rearrangement joins TRBV28 to TRBJ1-3; TRBD1 aligns across 7 bases. The germline CDR1 and CDR2 sequences are MDHEN and SYDVKM. Germline trimming cut 6 bases from V and 2 bases from J; bases unmatched to any gene: 4. This CDR3 spans 14 amino acids. The chain's CDR3 is CASSQGGAGNTIYF. In DNA form, the CDR3 reads TGTGCCAGCAGCCAAGGGGGCGCTGGAAACACCATATATTTT.

J is TRBJ2-7 and V is TRBV15, with TRBD2 matching 9 bases. Germline values: CDR1 LNHNV, CDR2 YYDKDF (reference sequence). The CDR3 covers 17 residues. V gave up 0 bases and J gave up 6 bases; unmatched junction bases: 12. DNA of the CDR3: TGTGCCACCAGCAGAGATCCGCCTAGCGGGGACCCCGGCGAGCAGTACTTC. Translated: CATSRDPPSGDPGEQYF.